Listed here are 9 T cell receptor beta chains from one sample, sequenced in a study of blood T cell repertoires in COVID-19. Clones were read by immunoSEQ multiplex PCR, and TCRdb kept only the in-frame ones, dropping some. This sample has roughly 260,000 clones; approximately 86% occur once, and the top ten carry over 2%. The material sequenced was PBMCs or T cells enriched from blood (not recorded which). The receptors here all came from a young woman who had recovered from COVID-19.

The chain recombines TRBV30 with TRBJ1-6; 7 nucleotides agree with TRBD1. Unmatched junction bases numbered 7, after V lost 2 bases and J lost 6 bases. The CDR3 is made up of 15 amino acids. The V gene's germline CDR1 is GTSNPN and CDR2 SVGIG (reference sequence). The CDR3 sequence is CAWSRMGQSNSPLHF. The DNA for the CDR3 is TGTGCCTGGAGTAGGATGGGACAGAGTAATTCACCCCTCCACTTT.

The chain has TRBV6-5 and TRBJ2-1, with TRBD1 as a possible D gene (6 bases). V was cut by 6 bases and J by 4 bases, with 16 bases left in between. Germline V gene lookup returns CDR1 MNHEY and CDR2 SVGAGI. This CDR3 spans 15 amino acids. CDR3 sequence: CASSLSGQQYNEQFF. In DNA, the CDR3 is TGTGCCAGCAGCCTCTCGGGACAACAATACAATGAGCAGTTCTTC.

This CDR3 is CASSAADISYEQYF. Here the CDR3 DNA reads TGTGCCAGTAGTGCCGCGGACATCTCCTACGAGCAGTACTTC. The J gene is TRBJ2-7, the V gene TRBV19; tentatively, D is TRBD1 (5 bases). Germline V gene lookup returns CDR1 LNHDA and CDR2 SQIVND (reference sequence). The CDR3 spans 14 residues. The V and J ends lost 5 bases and 0 bases respectively, with 11 bases between them.

The sample holds a few counts of this clone. This chain joins TRBV14 and TRBJ1-2; no clear D. The CDR3 runs to 15 residues. The V gene lost 0 bases and the J gene lost 4 bases, with 12 bases spanning the gap. Germline assignment: CDR1 SGHDN and CDR2 FVKESK. The CDR3 nucleotides read TGTGCCAGCAGCCAAGACCGAGTCGGCGGCTATGGCTACACCTTC. Amino acids: CASSQDRVGGYGYTF.

This clone has only one observation. This sequence joins TRBV28 and TRBJ2-7; the match to TRBD1 covers 7 bases. After removal of 3 bases from V and 3 bases from J, the junction contained 14 bases not matched to a gene. CDR3 size: 17 residues. CDR1 MDHEN and CDR2 SYDVKM come from the germline V gene. For the CDR3, the DNA is TGTGCCAGCAGTTTCTATTTTTTGACAGGGAGTGGCTACGAGCAGTACTTC. This sequence encodes CASSFYFLTGSGYEQYF.

This rearrangement joins TRBV5-8 to TRBJ2-2, with 10 bases aligning to TRBD1. V lost 6 bases, J lost 7 bases, and 9 bases stayed unmatched. Germline V gene sequence: CDR1 SGHTS, CDR2 YDEGEE. This CDR3 is built from 15 residues. The CDR3 DNA sequence: TGTGCCAGCATCCGTAGACAGGGGGCAGGCGGGGAGCTGTTTTTT. This codes for CASIRRQGAGGELFF. Drawing the rest from reference TRBV5-8 and TRBJ2-2, the complete variable domain is EAGVTQSPTHLIKTRGQQATLRCSPISGHTSVYWYQQALGLGLQFLLWYDEGEERNRGNFPPRFSGRQFPNYSSELNVNALELEDSALYLCASIRRQGAGGELFFGEGSRLTVL.

This clone was seen more than once but under ten times. The chain is built from TRBV14 and TRBJ1-6; D unclear. CDR1 SGHDN and CDR2 FVKESK come from the germline V gene. V dropped 6 bases and J dropped 0 bases, with 9 bases sitting between them. The CDR3 sequence is 15 residues long. Here the CDR3 DNA reads TGTGCCAGCAGTCACGGGATCTCCTATAATTCACCCCTCCACTTT. Encoded protein: CASSHGISYNSPLHF.

The chain combines TRBV7-9 with TRBJ1-5; D gene uncertain. CDR1 is SEHNR and CDR2 is FQNEAQ in the germline V gene (reference sequence). The CDR3 length is 13 residues. Trimming left V 1 base short and J 4 bases short, with 5 bases between. The DNA of the CDR3 is TGTGCCAGCAGCTTAGGCGATAATCAGCCCCAGCATTTT. Translated, it gives CASSLGDNQPQHF.

The chain couples TRBV7-9 to TRBJ2-7, with TRBD1 matching over 8 bases. J was trimmed by 2 bases and V by 4 bases; bases with no gene match: 4. CDR3 length: 14 amino acids. Germline V gene lookup returns CDR1 SEHNR and CDR2 FQNEAQ (reference sequence). CDR3 DNA: TGTGCCAGCAGCTGGACAGGGATAACCTACGAGCAGTACTTC. Protein: CASSWTGITYEQYF.